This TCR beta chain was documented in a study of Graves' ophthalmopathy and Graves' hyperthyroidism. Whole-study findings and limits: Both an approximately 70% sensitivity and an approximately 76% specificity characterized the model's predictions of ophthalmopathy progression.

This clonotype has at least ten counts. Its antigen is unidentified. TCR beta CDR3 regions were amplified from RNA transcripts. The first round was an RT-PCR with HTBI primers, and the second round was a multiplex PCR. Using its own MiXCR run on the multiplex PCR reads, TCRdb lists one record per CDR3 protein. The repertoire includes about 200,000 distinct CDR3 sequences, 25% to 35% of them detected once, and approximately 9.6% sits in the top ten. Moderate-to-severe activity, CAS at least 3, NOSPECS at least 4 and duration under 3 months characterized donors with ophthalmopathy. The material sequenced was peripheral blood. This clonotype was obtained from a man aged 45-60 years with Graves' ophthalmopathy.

The CDR3, as DNA: TGCAGTGCTAGATCGCCGGAACGGGAGCTGTTTTTT. It codes for CSARSPERELFF. This chain links TRBV20-1 with TRBJ2-2; D is undetermined. The V gene's germline CDR1 is DFQATT and CDR2 SNEGSKA (reference sequence). The germline V and J ends were trimmed by 2 bases and 9 bases, with 10 bases remaining between them. There are 12 residues in the CDR3.